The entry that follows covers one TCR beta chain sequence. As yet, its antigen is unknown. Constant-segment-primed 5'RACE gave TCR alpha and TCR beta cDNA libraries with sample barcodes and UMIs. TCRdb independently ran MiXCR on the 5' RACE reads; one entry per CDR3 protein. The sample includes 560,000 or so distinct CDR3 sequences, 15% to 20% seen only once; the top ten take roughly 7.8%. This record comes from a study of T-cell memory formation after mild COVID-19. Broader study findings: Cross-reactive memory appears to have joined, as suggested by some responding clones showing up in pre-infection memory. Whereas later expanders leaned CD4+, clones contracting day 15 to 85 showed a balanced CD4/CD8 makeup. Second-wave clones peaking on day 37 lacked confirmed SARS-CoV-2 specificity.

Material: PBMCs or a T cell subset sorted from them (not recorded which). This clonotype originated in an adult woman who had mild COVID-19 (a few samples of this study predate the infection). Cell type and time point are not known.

In DNA, the CDR3 is TGTGCCAGCAGTTTTGTGCTAGCGGGGGGGGAAAGCCAAGAGACCCAGTACTTC. Protein product: CASSFVLAGGESQETQYF. V is TRBV12-3 or TRBV12-4 and J is TRBJ2-5; 12 bases agree with TRBD2. V was pared by 3 bases and J by 1 base, with 9 bases of the junction left unmatched. The CDR3 extends over 18 amino acids.